Listed here are 17 T cell receptor beta chains from one sample, sequenced in a study of shared clonotypes between healthy human individuals. Produced via immunoSEQ multiplex PCR; TCRdb's table is partial and in-frame only. The sample gives about 1.5 million clones, approximately 96% of which show up once; roughly 1.1% is in the top ten. The sample consisted of naive CD4+ T cells sorted from blood. The subset: CD45RA+ positively selected. These receptors came from a man younger than 45 in good health.

The V gene is TRBV6-6, the J gene TRBJ1-2; 7 nucleotides line up with TRBD1. V was clipped by 1 base and J by 4 bases; unmatched bases: 0. The CDR3 loop spans 13 amino acids. CDR1 and CDR2 (germline): MNHNY, SVGAGI (reference sequence). CDR3 sequence (DNA): TGTGCCAGCAGTTACTACAGGGGCTATGGCTACACCTTC. Translated: CASSYYRGYGYTF.

The rearrangement uses TRBV7-2 and TRBJ2-2; the D gene is possibly TRBD1 (6 bases). Trimming stripped 6 bases from V and 0 bases from J, with 11 bases between. The CDR3 extends over 15 amino acids. Germline CDR1 reads SGHTA; CDR2 reads FQGNSA. The CDR3 sequence: CASRKTGPNTGELFF. The CDR3 DNA follows: TGTGCCAGCAGAAAGACAGGACCGAACACCGGGGAGCTGTTTTTT.

The gene calls are TRBV19 and TRBJ1-5, with 7 bases identical to TRBD1. The trim removed 6 bases at V and 0 bases at J, leaving 2 bases unmatched. Germline-derived CDR1 and CDR2 are LNHDA and SQIVND (reference sequence). The length of the CDR3 is 14 residues. Written as DNA, the CDR3 is TGTGCCAGTAGCAGGGGGGCTAGCAATCAGCCCCAGCATTTT. Translation: CASSRGASNQPQHF.

The V and J genes are TRBV5-6 and TRBJ1-2; D remains ambiguous. Trimming shortened V by 1 base and J by 6 bases, and 16 bases separated the two germline ends. This CDR3 has 15 residues. CDR1 is SGHDT, CDR2 YYEEEE, per germline. The DNA for the CDR3 is TGTGCCAGCAGCTTGTTAGCCCATAGGGCTAATGGCTACACCTTC. Amino acid sequence: CASSLLAHRANGYTF.

The chain couples TRBV7-9 to TRBJ2-5; possibly TRBD2 for D (6 bases). V was clipped by 7 bases and J by 3 bases, with 12 bases between them. Germline CDR1 SEHNR, CDR2 FQNEAQ (reference sequence). The CDR3 extends over 13 amino acids. DNA of the CDR3: TGTGCCAGCACCCTAGGAGGGGAAGAGACCCAGTACTTC. Translation: CASTLGGEETQYF.

Comments on this clone: Other DNA sequences of this sample code for an identical CDR3. The chain uses TRBV10-3 and TRBJ2-2; D is uncertain. CDR3 size: 14 residues. Germline V gene lookup returns CDR1 ENHRY and CDR2 SYGVKD. V lost 0 bases, J lost 5 bases, and 7 bases lay in between. The DNA for the CDR3 is TGTGCCATCAGTGAGTCGGGCAGAACCGGGGAGCTGTTTTTT. Protein sequence: CAISESGRTGELFF.

This clone was seen just once. CDR3 in amino acids: CASRLGQGRYTF. CDR3 nucleotide sequence: TGTGCCAGTAGGCTTGGACAGGGCAGGTACACCTTC. The chain carries TRBV19 and TRBJ1-2; 8 nucleotides line up with TRBD1. Germline assignment: CDR1 LNHDA and CDR2 SQIVND (reference sequence). V shed 6 bases and J 11 bases; nucleotides not matched to a gene: 8. The length of the CDR3 is 12 residues.

This sequence joins TRBV27 and TRBJ1-1; D possibly corresponds to TRBD1 (5 bases). Trimming cost V 3 bases and J 5 bases, with 10 bases left between them. There are 13 residues in the CDR3. Per the germline V gene, CDR1 is MNHEY and CDR2 is SMNVEV (reference sequence). CDR3 bases: TGTGCCAGCAGTTTTTCGCGGGGGACTGAAGCTTTCTTT. Its translation is CASSFSRGTEAFF.

The chain joins TRBV6-7 to TRBJ2-7, with D tentatively TRBD1 (7 bases). TRBV6-7 is placed among ORFs of uncertain function. The CDR3 spans 17 residues. V dropped 0 bases and J dropped 2 bases, with 17 bases sitting between them. For the CDR3, the DNA is TGTGCCAGCAGTTACTCGGGGGGACCGACAGGGACCTACGAGCAGTACTTC. As protein: CASSYSGGPTGTYEQYF.

V and J are TRBV2 and TRBJ2-1, with 9 positions matching TRBD2. The CDR3 has 15 amino acids. In germline, CDR1 is SNHLY, CDR2 FYNNEI. The ends lost 4 bases at V and 6 bases at J; junction bases unmatched: 7. Here the CDR3 reads CASSGSSGRGNEQFF. Here the CDR3 DNA reads TGTGCCAGCAGTGGGAGTAGCGGGAGAGGCAATGAGCAGTTCTTC.

The V call is TRBV18, the J call TRBJ2-5; D not resolved. Germline V gives CDR1 KGHSH, CDR2 LQKENI. The CDR3 length is 14 residues. The V and J ends lost 2 bases and 2 bases respectively, with 9 bases between them. This CDR3 reads CASSPLAQQETQYF. As DNA, the CDR3 is TGTGCCAGCTCACCATTAGCACAGCAAGAGACCCAGTACTTC.

This clone was seen once. The chain combines TRBV6-5 with TRBJ2-7; 8 bases fit TRBD1. Per germline, CDR1 MNHEY and CDR2 SVGAGI. Germline trimming cut 5 bases from V and 6 bases from J; bases unmatched to any gene: 9. The CDR3 contains 14 residues. CDR3 amino acids: CASSLTGAAIEQYF. In DNA, the CDR3 is TGTGCCAGCAGTCTGACAGGGGCGGCAATCGAGCAGTACTTC.

The V gene is TRBV7-2, the J gene TRBJ2-3; a weak D match, TRBD2 (6 bases). CDR1 SGHTA and CDR2 FQGNSA come from the germline V gene. With 1 base removed from V and 6 bases from J, the gap between germline ends came to 8 bases. This CDR3 is 13 amino acids long. Here the CDR3 reads CASSLVSGDTQYF. CDR3 nucleotides: TGTGCCAGCAGCTTAGTTAGCGGCGATACGCAGTATTTT.

This chain joins TRBV28 and TRBJ1-1, with 7 bases lining up with TRBD1. Germline lookup yields CDR1 MDHEN and CDR2 SYDVKM. This CDR3 region has 11 residues. With V trimmed by 8 bases and J by 10 bases, 7 bases remained unmatched. Written as DNA, the CDR3 is TGTGCCAGCGCGGACAGGATGAGAGCTTTCTTT. It encodes CASADRMRAFF.

The chain employs TRBV7-3 and TRBJ1-2; 7 nucleotides line up with TRBD1. Trimming at V came to 3 bases and at J to 0 bases, leaving 4 bases not matched to a gene. Germline V gene sequence: CDR1 SGHTA, CDR2 FQGTGA. There are 15 residues in the CDR3. The CDR3 DNA reads TGTGCCAGCAGCTTGGGGGGACAGACTAACTATGGCTACACCTTC. Translation gives CASSLGGQTNYGYTF.

This clone has just a few counts. The chain has TRBV6-6 and TRBJ2-7; D is possibly TRBD1 (5 bases). The length of the CDR3 is 15 residues. The ends were cut back, 7 bases at V and 5 bases at J, with 21 bases in the middle. CDR1 MNHNY and CDR2 SVGAGI come from the germline V gene (reference sequence). In DNA, the CDR3 is TGTGCCAGCACCCACAAGCGTGCAGGGAAGGACGAGCAGTACTTC. Its protein is CASTHKRAGKDEQYF.

A word on this clone: At one of its ends the junction is not consistent with the germline gene, which may arise from a read error. The V call is TRBV7-9, the J call TRBJ2-7; D might be TRBD1 or TRBD2, each matching 5 bases. CDR1 is SEHNR and CDR2 is FQNEAQ in the germline V gene (reference sequence). This CDR3 spans 11 amino acids. This CDR3 reads CASSPPGPRHF. CDR3 sequence (DNA): TGTGCCAGCAGCCCTCCGGGACCCCGGCACTTC. Full variable domain (remainder filled in from reference TRBV7-9 and TRBJ2-7): DTGVSQNPRHKITKRGQNVTFRCDPISEHNRLYWYRQTLGQGPEFLTYFQNEAQLEKSRLLSDRFSAERPKGSFSTLEIQRTEQGDSAMYLCASSPPGPRHFGPGTRLTVT.